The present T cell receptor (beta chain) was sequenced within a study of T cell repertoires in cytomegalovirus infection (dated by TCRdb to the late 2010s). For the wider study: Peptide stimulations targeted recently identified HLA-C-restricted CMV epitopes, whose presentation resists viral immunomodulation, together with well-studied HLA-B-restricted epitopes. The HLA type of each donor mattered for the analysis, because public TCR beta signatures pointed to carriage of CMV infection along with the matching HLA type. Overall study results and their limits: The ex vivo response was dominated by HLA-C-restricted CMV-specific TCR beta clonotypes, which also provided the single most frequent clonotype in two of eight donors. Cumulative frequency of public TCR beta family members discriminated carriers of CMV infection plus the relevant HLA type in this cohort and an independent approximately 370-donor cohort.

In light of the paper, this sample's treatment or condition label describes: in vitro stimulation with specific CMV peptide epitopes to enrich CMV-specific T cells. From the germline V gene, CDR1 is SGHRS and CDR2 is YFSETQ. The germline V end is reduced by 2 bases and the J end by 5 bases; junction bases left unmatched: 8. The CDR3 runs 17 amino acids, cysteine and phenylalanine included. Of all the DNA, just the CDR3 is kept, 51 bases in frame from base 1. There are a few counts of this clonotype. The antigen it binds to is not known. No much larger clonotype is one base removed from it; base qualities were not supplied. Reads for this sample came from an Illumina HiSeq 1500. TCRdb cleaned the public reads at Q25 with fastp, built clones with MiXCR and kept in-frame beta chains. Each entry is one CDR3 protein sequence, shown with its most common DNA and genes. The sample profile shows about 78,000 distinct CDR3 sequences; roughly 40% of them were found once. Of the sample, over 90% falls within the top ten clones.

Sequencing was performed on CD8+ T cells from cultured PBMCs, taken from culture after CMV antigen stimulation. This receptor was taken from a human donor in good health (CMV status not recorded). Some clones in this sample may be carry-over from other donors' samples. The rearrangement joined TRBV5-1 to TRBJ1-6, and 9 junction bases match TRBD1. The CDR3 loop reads CASSLLMGQGDNSPLHF. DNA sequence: TGCGCCAGCAGCTTACTAATGGGACAGGGAGATAATTCACCCCTCCACTTT.